Detailed here is one T cell receptor (beta chain). This sample was taken from a study of T-cell memory formation after mild COVID-19. TCRdb redid the calling of the 5' RACE reads with MiXCR, one entry per CDR3 protein. This sample has 450,000 or so distinct CDR3 sequences, with 20% to 30% found just once. The CDR3 totals 13 residues. In germline, CDR1 is SGHKS, CDR2 YYEKEE (reference sequence). The ends were cut back, 10 bases at V and 2 bases at J, with 12 bases in the middle. The sequence derives from an adult woman who had mild COVID-19 (a few samples of this study predate the infection). Cell type and time point are not known. The chain recombines TRBV5-5 with TRBJ2-2, with a weak D call TRBD2 (6 bases). Sequenced material: PBMCs or a T cell subset sorted from them (not recorded which). CDR3 DNA sequence: TGTGCCGGTGGACTACCCAACACCGGGGAGCTGTTTTTT. Amino acid sequence: CAGGLPNTGELFF.